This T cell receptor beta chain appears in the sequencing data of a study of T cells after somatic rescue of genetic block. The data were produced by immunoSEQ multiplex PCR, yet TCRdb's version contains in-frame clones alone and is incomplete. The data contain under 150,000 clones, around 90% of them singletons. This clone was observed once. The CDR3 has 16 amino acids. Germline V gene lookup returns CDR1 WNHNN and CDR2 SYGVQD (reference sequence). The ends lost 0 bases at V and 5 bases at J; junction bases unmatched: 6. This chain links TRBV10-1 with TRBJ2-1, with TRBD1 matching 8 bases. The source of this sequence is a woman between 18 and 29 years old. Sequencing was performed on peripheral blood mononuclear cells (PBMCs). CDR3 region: CASSESRQGANNEQFF. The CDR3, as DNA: TGCGCCAGCAGTGAGTCGAGGCAGGGGGCGAACAATGAGCAGTTCTTC.